This T cell receptor (beta chain) derives from a study of vaccination effects on CD4 cells after COVID-19. This clone was seen only once. As yet, its antigen is unknown. TCRdb's copy holds only in-frame clones and misses some; the assay was immunoSEQ multiplex PCR. This sample yields approximately 19,000 clones, of which 70% to 85% are seen a single time; 35% to 40% belongs to the top ten. The V end lost 1 base, the J end lost 5 bases, and 20 bases lay between the germline ends. This CDR3 has 17 amino acids. Germline V gene data show CDR1 as LGHNA and CDR2 as YNFKEQ. Antigen-specific CD4+ T cells were expanded (with viral peptide pools) by the ViraFEST assay ahead of sequencing. With approximately ten days of culture completed, CD4+ T cells were isolated. PCR-confirmed SARS-CoV-2 infection occurred in the person between March and December 2020.

The rearrangement joins TRBV4-2 to TRBJ1-2; possible D gene TRBD1, 5 bases. The TCR originated in a human donor who had a prior SARS-CoV-2 infection. The specimen was CD4+ T cells from PBMCs cultured with a peptide pool, collected before COVID-19 vaccination. CDR3 sequence reads: CASSQVRGGSYLYGYTF. Here the CDR3 DNA reads TGTGCCAGCAGCCAAGTTCGCGGGGGATCGTATTTGTATGGCTACACCTTC.